This T cell receptor beta chain was captured in a study of shared clonotypes between healthy human individuals. Study-level points and caveats: On the whole, naive subsets had larger estimated richness than memory subsets had.

As for this clone: Its antigen is undetermined.

The naive CD8 population came from CD45RO-negative cells selected for CCR7, without terminally differentiated effector memory CD45RA+ cells. Using immunoSEQ multiplex PCR, the repertoire was profiled, and TCRdb retains in-frame clones only, with some absent. Of about 1,900,000 clones in the sample, about 95% are singletons; the top ten hold 1.2%. Sample: naive CD8+ T cells sorted from blood. The TCR was taken from a man between 18 and 35 years old in good health.

Here the CDR3 reads CASSEIGTGEEKLFF. The DNA of the CDR3 is TGTGCCAGCAGCGAGATAGGGACAGGGGAGGAAAAACTGTTTTTT. V is TRBV9 and J is TRBJ1-4; TRBD1 agrees at 10 bases. The CDR3 is 15 residues long. V lost 3 bases to trimming and J lost 8 bases; unmatched junction nucleotides: 7. Germline CDR1 and CDR2: SGDLS and YYNGEE.